The 6 T cell receptor beta chains in this list originate from one sample, sequenced in a study of CD8+ T cells in alopecia areata. Treatment: oral pan-JAK inhibitor, 5-10 mg twice daily. Following RNA extraction, reverse transcription yielded cDNA that acted as the sequencing template. This table comes from immunoSEQ multiplex PCR, and its TCRdb copy is limited to in-frame clones, with some not included. The sample has fewer than 100,000 clones, 70% to 80% seen once. The sequenced sample was CD8+ T cells sorted from blood, obtained between weeks 43 and 45, from a patient treated with tofacitinib. Every receptor here comes from a human donor with alopecia areata.

The chain has TRBV27 and TRBJ2-7; 8 bases line up with TRBD2. Losses at the gene ends were 4 bases for V and 3 bases for J; bases not matched to a gene: 8. CDR3 length: 15 amino acids. Germline CDR1 reads MNHEY; CDR2 reads SMNVEV (reference sequence). CDR3 residues: CASSSVAGGHYEQYF. In DNA, the CDR3 is TGTGCCAGCAGTTCTGTTGCGGGGGGACACTACGAGCAGTACTTC.

The chain recombines TRBV7-9 with TRBJ2-7; D might be TRBD1 or TRBD2, each matching 5 bases. Germline V gene sequence: CDR1 SEHNR, CDR2 FQNEAQ (reference sequence). This CDR3 region has 15 residues. V was cut by 4 bases and J by 1 base, with 14 bases left in between. CDR3 nucleotide sequence: TGTGCCAGCAGCTCAGCCGGGGCGGATTCCTACGAGCAGTACTTC. As protein: CASSSAGADSYEQYF.

This chain links TRBV2 with TRBJ2-1; 10 positions match TRBD2. With 7 bases clipped from V and 7 bases from J, the junction kept 4 bases outside the gene matches. In germline, CDR1 is SNHLY, CDR2 FYNNEI. The CDR3 loop spans 13 amino acids. As DNA, the CDR3 is TGTGCCAGCAATGTACTAGCGGGGAATGAGCAGTTCTTC. It specifies CASNVLAGNEQFF. The whole variable domain, filled in from reference TRBV2 and TRBJ2-1, reads EPEVTQTPSHQVTQMGQEVILRCVPISNHLYFYWYRQILGQKVEFLVSFYNNEISEKSEIFDDQFSVERPDGSNFTLKIRSTKLEDSAMYFCASNVLAGNEQFFGPGTRLTVL.

The rearrangement uses TRBV9 and TRBJ2-3, with 8 bases matching TRBD2. This CDR3 has 17 residues. CDR1 is SGDLS, CDR2 YYNGEE, per germline. The J segment lost 6 bases and the V segment lost 3 bases, leaving 15 bases of the junction unmatched. The CDR3 sequence is CASSAPLRGGPRDTQYF. CDR3 in DNA: TGTGCCAGCAGCGCACCTCTCCGCGGGGGGCCGAGGGATACGCAGTATTTT.

J is TRBJ2-7 and V is TRBV7-6, with TRBD2 identical over 16 bases. Per germline, CDR1 SGHVS and CDR2 FNYEAQ. With V trimmed by 5 bases and J by 5 bases, 9 bases remained unmatched. CDR3 length equals 17 residues. The CDR3 loop reads CASSPGLAGGLSDEQYF. The CDR3 nucleotides are TGTGCCAGCAGCCCGGGACTAGCGGGGGGGCTTTCTGACGAGCAGTACTTC.

V gene TRBV4-3 combines with J gene TRBJ1-1, with D maybe TRBD1 (5 bases). Germline CDR1 is LGHNA and CDR2 is YSLEER. CDR3 length: 15 residues. Trimming pared 0 bases from V and 4 bases from J, leaving 12 bases between. The chain's CDR3 is CASSQDPAGSTEAFF. The CDR3 bases are TGCGCCAGCAGCCAAGATCCGGCAGGGTCCACTGAAGCTTTCTTT.